The rows below give T cell receptor beta chains drawn from one sample of a study of beta chain features in type 1 diabetes. Assay used: immunoSEQ multiplex PCR; TCRdb lists only in-frame clones, some missing. The data contain about 180,000 clones, approximately 13% of them singletons. The sequenced sample was central memory CD4+ T cells from blood. Source of these receptors: a woman under 30 in good health. Both conserved end residues are part of each CDR3. The D gene is left open where the match is weak. Clone size, where shown, is once, few, many, or a class for clones that have expanded.

D	V	size	J	DNA	CDR3
TRBD1	TRBV28	few	TRBJ1-5	TGTGCCAGCATCTCCGGGACAGGGCGGCAGCCCCAGCATTTT	CASISGTGRQPQHF
TRBD1	TRBV28	few	TRBJ1-2	TGTGCCAGCAGGACAGGGGACTATGGCTACACCTTC	CASRTGDYGYTF
TRBD2	TRBV18	NA	TRBJ2-7	TGTGCCAGCTCACCACCGGCGGGGGAACGGCAGTACTTC	CASSPPAGERQYF
TRBD1	TRBV19	few	TRBJ1-4	TGTGCCAGTACAAGGGGACAGGGGAATCCAGAAAAACTGTTTTTT	CASTRGQGNPEKLFF
NA	TRBV15	NA	TRBJ2-7	TGTGCCACCAGCACGACAGACTACGAGCAGTACTTC	CATSTTDYEQYF
NA	TRBV18	few	TRBJ2-7	TGTGCCAGCTCACCACCACCAGGAACCTACGAGCAGTACTTC	CASSPPPGTYEQYF
TRBD2	TRBV5-1	few	TRBJ2-5	TGCGCCAGCAGGGGCCTAGCGGGCCAAGAGACCCAGTACTTC	CASRGLAGQETQYF
NA	TRBV2	few	TRBJ1-2	TGTGCCAGCAGGGCGGACTTCTATGGCTACACCTTC	CASRADFYGYTF
TRBD2	TRBV7-3	NA	TRBJ2-5	TGTGCCAGCAGCCGAGGGCCGACTAGCGCCGAAGAGACCCAGTACTTC	CASSRGPTSAEETQYF
TRBD2	TRBV28	few	TRBJ2-7	TGTGCCAGCAGTTTAATGTTGCGGGAGGTCTCCTACGAGCAGTACTTC	CASSLMLREVSYEQYF
NA	TRBV25-1	few	TRBJ2-7	TGTGCCAGCAGTGCGGCCTACGAGCAGTACTTC	CASSAAYEQYF
NA	TRBV14	few	TRBJ2-2	TGTGCCAGCAGCCAGCTCCGGACCGGGGAGCTGTTTTTT	CASSQLRTGELFF
NA	TRBV15	NA	TRBJ2-1	TGTGCCACCAGCCTAGCGAGTGAGCAGTTCTTC	CATSLASEQFF
NA	TRBV6-5	few	TRBJ2-7	TGTGCCAGCACTAAACCCCCAAGATACGAGCAGTACTTC	CASTKPPRYEQYF
TRBD2	TRBV7-9	few	TRBJ2-7	TGTGCCAGCAGCTTCCAGCGGGAGAGGTACGAGCAGTACTTC	CASSFQRERYEQYF
NA	TRBV29-1	few	TRBJ1-1	TGCAGCGTTCGTGACAGAATGAACACTGAAGCTTTCTTT	CSVRDRMNTEAFF
TRBD1	TRBV6-1	few	TRBJ1-5	TGTGCCAGCAGGCGACAGGGGCCAAAAGGGCCCCAGCATTTT	CASRRQGPKGPQHF
TRBD1	TRBV15	NA	TRBJ1-5	TGTGCCACCAGCAGAGATTGGACAGGAAGCAATCAGCCCCAGCATTTT	CATSRDWTGSNQPQHF
TRBD1	TRBV28	few	TRBJ2-7	TGTGCCAGCAGCCGACAGGGCCCCTCCTACGAGCAGTACTTC	CASSRQGPSYEQYF
NA	TRBV2	NA	TRBJ2-3	TGTGCCAGCAGTGGAGGCGGGCCCCGGGGGGATACGCAGTATTTT	CASSGGGPRGDTQYF
NA	TRBV6-5	once	TRBJ1-5	TGTGCCAGCAGTGGAGGCAATCAGCCCCAGCATTTT	CASSGGNQPQHF
TRBD1	TRBV5-1	NA	TRBJ2-2	TGCGCCAGCAGCTTGGGACAGGGCTTGAGGGAGCTGTTTTTT	CASSLGQGLRELFF